A selection of T cell receptor beta chains follows, all from one sample in a study of early T cells in non-severe SARS-CoV-2 infection. TCRdb re-derived calls from the 5' RACE reads in MiXCR, one entry per CDR3 protein. The sample contains some 61,000 distinct CDR3 sequences, around 13% of which appear only once. The sample consisted of whole blood. Every receptor here comes from an adult who was a healthcare worker with PCR-confirmed SARS-CoV-2 infection or an uninfected control (not recorded which). CDR3s include the opening cysteine and the closing phenylalanine or tryptophan. Fields, in order: clone size, V gene, J gene, D gene, CDR3 DNA, CDR3 protein. A D gene is named only where the DNA matches it firmly. Clone size is shown for a subset of rows, as once, few, many or a class of expanded clone.

>NA|TRBV5-6|TRBJ1-1|NA
TGTGCCAGCAGCCTCCGGGACTTACGCACTGAAGCTTTCTTT
CASSLRDLRTEAFF
>few|TRBV18|TRBJ2-7|NA
TGTGCCAGCTCACCGCCGCCGAATGGATACGAGCAGTACTTC
CASSPPPNGYEQYF
>many|TRBV13|TRBJ2-3|TRBD1
TGTGCCAGCAGCCTTAAGGGGGCAGGATGGACAGATACGCAGTATTTT
CASSLKGAGWTDTQYF
>many|TRBV7-2|TRBJ2-3|NA
TGTGCCAGCAGCTTAAGCGGGCTAGCTGGCGATACGCAGTATTTT
CASSLSGLAGDTQYF
>many|TRBV2|TRBJ2-3|TRBD2
TGTGCCAGCCGGGGACTAGCGGGAGGGGAGCAGTATTTT
CASRGLAGGEQYF
>many|TRBV6-5|TRBJ2-7|NA
TGTGCCGTCCAGGGTCCCGCCTACGAGCAGTACTTC
CAVQGPAYEQYF
>few|TRBV18|TRBJ2-5|NA
TGTGCCAGCTCACCGTCGACAGGCCCAGAGACCCAGTACTTC
CASSPSTGPETQYF
>many|TRBV4-2|TRBJ1-5|NA
TGTGCCAGCAGCCAAGTGAGGGACGGTAGCAATCAGCCCCAGCATTTT
CASSQVRDGSNQPQHF
>NA|TRBV11-2|TRBJ2-5|NA
TGTGCCAGCAGCTTATCTAGCTGGACGAGTCCGGAAGAGACCCAGTACTTC
CASSLSSWTSPEETQYF
>few|TRBV25-1|TRBJ2-5|TRBD2
TGTGCCAGCAGTGAATCCCCCGTGAGCGGGAGGGGGGAGACCCAGTACTTC
CASSESPVSGRGETQYF
>NA|TRBV2|TRBJ2-1|NA
TGTGCCACCGCTAGGATGTACAATGAGCAGTTCTTC
CATARMYNEQFF
>NA|TRBV29-1|TRBJ2-7|NA
TGCAGCGTTGTCAGGGATTACGAGCAGTACTTC
CSVVRDYEQYF
>few|TRBV28|TRBJ1-5|NA
TGTGCCAGCAGTTCTCCAAATCAGCCCCAGCATTTT
CASSSPNQPQHF
>few|TRBV9|TRBJ1-1|NA
TGTGCCAGCAGCGTAGCCGCGAACACTGAAGCTTTCTTT
CASSVAANTEAFF
>NA|TRBV29-1|TRBJ2-3|TRBD2
TGCAGCGCGAGGGGGACTAGCGGGTCCCGAACAGATACGCAGTATTTT
CSARGTSGSRTDTQYF
>many|TRBV5-4|TRBJ2-3|NA
TGTGCCATCTCCAAGACCTACACAGATACGCAGTATTTT
CAISKTYTDTQYF
>few|TRBV7-9|TRBJ2-7|NA
TGTGCCAGCAGCTTAGATAGACAGACTCCCTACGAGCAGTACTTC
CASSLDRQTPYEQYF
>many|TRBV10-2|TRBJ2-1|TRBD1
TGCGCCAGTCGCCGGGACAGGGGTTGGGATGAGCAGTTCTTC
CASRRDRGWDEQFF
>NA|TRBV9|TRBJ2-6|NA
TGTGCCAGCAGCGTAGTCACAGGGTCTGGGGCCAACGTCCTGACTTTC
CASSVVTGSGANVLTF
>NA|TRBV19|TRBJ1-2|NA
TGTGCCAGTAGTATTTTGAGGGGCGATGGCTACACCTTC
CASSILRGDGYTF
>NA|TRBV10-3|TRBJ2-1|NA
TGTGCCATCAAGGGGCAGATTTCCTACAATGAGCAGTTCTTC
CAIKGQISYNEQFF
>NA|TRBV5-1|TRBJ1-1|TRBD1
TGCGCCAGCAGCTTAGGGGGCGAGTGGGAAGCTTTCTTT
CASSLGGEWEAFF